The table lists the clone carrying this TCR beta chain with many counts. Its antigen is as yet unknown. One entry per CDR3 protein results from TCRdb running MiXCR on the 5' RACE reads. The sample has about 80,000 distinct CDR3 sequences; 5.8% are singletons. The data were obtained in a study of neurological immune-mediated disorders. Points from the study as a whole: Phylogenetically, 18 of 34 multiple sclerosis patients' repertoires fell into one related-CDR3 cluster, a possible signature. Private repertoires in all groups were suggested by the absence of shared CDR3 amino acid sequences among expanded clones across subjects. Levels of TCR clonal expansion peaked in HTLV-1-associated myelopathy and reached their lowest in multiple sclerosis, under those of healthy controls.

Documented time point: longitudinal time-point 2. Unsorted libraries were derived from 2 million PBMCs stored at -80 C. The sequenced sample was PBMCs. This receptor was obtained from a woman in her sixties or seventies with multiple sclerosis.

CDR3 amino acids: CASRRTRLSYEQYF. CDR3 nucleotide sequence: TGCGCCAGCAGGAGGACTAGACTCTCCTACGAGCAGTACTTC. This chain joins TRBV10-2 and TRBJ2-7; 7 bases align to TRBD2. The CDR3 runs 14 residues. Losses at the gene ends were 6 bases for V and 0 bases for J; bases not matched to a gene: 5. Germline values: CDR1 WSHSY, CDR2 SAAADI.